This is a list of T cell receptor beta chains from one sample in a study of blood T cell repertoires in COVID-19. The table came from immunoSEQ multiplex PCR; TCRdb's copy has only in-frame clones and leaves some out. The sample carries about 440,000 clones, about 90% recorded once. Sequences were obtained from PBMCs or T cells enriched from blood (not recorded which). These receptors all stem from a man aged 18-30 years who had recovered from COVID-19. CDR3s include the opening cysteine and the closing phenylalanine or tryptophan.

V gene: TRBV12-3/TRBV12-4; CDR3 length: 12; CDR3 protein: CASSFLYNEQFF
V gene: TRBV7-2; CDR3 length: 15; CDR3 protein: CASSLGDIRDQPQHF
V gene: TRBV25-1; CDR3 length: 16; CDR3 protein: CASSELYETGNEKLFF
V gene: TRBV30; CDR3 length: 15; CDR3 protein: CAWTSKTGGNYGYTF
V gene: TRBV3-1/TRBV3-2; CDR3 length: 12; CDR3 protein: CASSATGEKLFF
V gene: TRBV29-1; CDR3 length: 12; CDR3 protein: CSVGGPNQPQHF
V gene: TRBV27; CDR3 length: 15; CDR3 protein: CASSSQGSSYNEQFF
V gene: TRBV27; CDR3 length: 17; CDR3 protein: CASSLYAGGPMADTQYF
V gene: TRBV5-1; CDR3 length: 16; CDR3 protein: CASSFEWREGGNEQFF
V gene: TRBV18; CDR3 length: 15; CDR3 protein: CASSPADRGTYEQYF
V gene: TRBV30; CDR3 length: 12; CDR3 protein: CALGPAASEQYF
V gene: TRBV27; CDR3 length: 13; CDR3 protein: CASSLWAGDALHF
V gene: TRBV9; CDR3 length: 15; CDR3 protein: CASSVASGVVNEQFF
V gene: TRBV5-1; CDR3 length: 14; CDR3 protein: CASSPQGTGNTIYF
V gene: TRBV3-1/TRBV3-2; CDR3 length: 15; CDR3 protein: CASSQGLAGDYEQYF
V gene: TRBV5-5; CDR3 length: 14; CDR3 protein: CASSLDLATDTQYF
V gene: TRBV18; CDR3 length: 18; CDR3 protein: CASSPPYFRMGPPYEQYF